Shown below are 13 T cell receptor beta chains from a single sample sequenced in a study of graft-versus-host responses after intestinal transplantation (dated by TCRdb to about 2021). Library preparation employed the immunoSEQ multiplex PCR assay. TCRdb's version of the immuneACCESS table is confined to in-frame rearrangements and falls short of the full clone set. An unresolved V gene accounts for under half of the shortfall where checked; the remainder is of unknown origin. Counted in this sample were approximately 40,000 clones; about 90% of them appeared once. Over 2% of the sample is taken by the ten largest. Sequencing used PBMCs, obtained approximately 310 days after intestinal transplant. These receptors originate from a human patient who received an intestinal transplant, so some T cells may come from the graft donor.

This CDR3 reads CSVTFTRAGTQYF. The CDR3 DNA sequence: TGCAGCGTGACGTTTACACGTGCTGGGACCCAGTACTTC. The genes are TRBV29-1 and TRBJ2-5; D is undetermined. CDR3 length: 13 amino acids. Germline-derived CDR1 and CDR2 are SQVTM and ANQGSEA. Trimming removed 6 bases from V and 7 bases from J, with 18 bases in between.

The gene calls are TRBV10-3 and TRBJ2-7, with D perhaps being TRBD1 or TRBD2 (5 bases each). This CDR3 has 13 residues. Between the trimmed V and J ends, which lost 6 bases and 2 bases, there was a span of 11 bases. Germline values: CDR1 ENHRY, CDR2 SYGVKD. This chain's CDR3 is CAISRDGAYEQYF. In DNA form, the CDR3 reads TGTGCCATCAGCCGGGACGGAGCCTACGAGCAGTACTTC.

The V and J genes are TRBV7-9 and TRBJ2-5; the D is unclear. The length of the CDR3 is 13 residues. With 6 bases removed from V and 2 bases from J, the gap between germline ends came to 10 bases. From germline, CDR1 is SEHNR and CDR2 FQNEAQ (reference sequence). The CDR3 sequence: CASRRWWQETQYF. Here the CDR3 DNA reads TGTGCCAGCAGACGTTGGTGGCAAGAGACCCAGTACTTC.

This chain links TRBV19 with TRBJ1-1; the match to TRBD1 covers 8 bases. Germline CDR1 is LNHDA and CDR2 is SQIVND (reference sequence). The J segment lost 0 bases and the V segment lost 3 bases, leaving 6 bases of the junction unmatched. The CDR3 sequence is 16 residues long. The CDR3 sequence is CASSMDRVGMNTEAFF. The CDR3 DNA reads as TGTGCCAGTAGTATGGACAGGGTGGGAATGAACACTGAAGCTTTCTTT.

This clone was detected once. The chain has TRBV6-5 and TRBJ1-2, with D perhaps matching TRBD1 (5 bases). The CDR3 runs 13 residues. Trimming stripped 2 bases from V and 8 bases from J, with 12 bases between. CDR1 is MNHEY, CDR2 SVGAGI, per germline. The CDR3 DNA is TGTGCCAGCAGTTACGGGGGGACGGGGGGCTACACCTTC. Amino acid sequence: CASSYGGTGGYTF.

The gene calls are TRBV7-2 and TRBJ1-1; possible D gene TRBD1, 6 bases. Germline loops: CDR1 SGHTA, CDR2 FQGNSA. The CDR3 covers 13 residues. V shed 2 bases and J shed 4 bases, with 8 bases lying between them. CDR3 amino acids: CASSLIQGTEAFF. The CDR3 DNA reads TGTGCCAGCAGCTTAATACAGGGCACTGAAGCTTTCTTT.

This clone appeared once. The chain carries TRBV6-5 and TRBJ2-2; possibly TRBD1 for D (5 bases). This CDR3 region has 15 residues. V dropped 2 bases and J dropped 8 bases, with 15 bases sitting between them. Germline values: CDR1 MNHEY, CDR2 SVGAGI. CDR3 region: CASSYTPPGKGELFF. As DNA, the CDR3 is TGTGCCAGCAGTTACACCCCCCCAGGGAAGGGGGAGCTGTTTTTT.

The V gene is TRBV7-5, the J gene TRBJ1-5; TRBD1 is the table's D call, not checked against the DNA. TRBV7-5 is designated a pseudogene. The CDR3 sequence is 15 residues long. The CDR3 loop is CVRSLPGQGDQPQHF. As DNA, the CDR3 is TGTGTCAGAAGCTTACCGGGACAGGGGGATCAGCCCCAGCATTTT.

J is TRBJ2-7 and V is TRBV15, with no clear D. Germline V CDR1 and CDR2: LNHNV, YYDKDF (reference sequence). Trimming left V 0 bases short and J 1 base short, with 13 bases between. The CDR3 extends over 16 amino acids. The CDR3, as DNA: TGTGCCACCAGCAGAGATCCGGCAGCTTATTCCTACGAGCAGTACTTC. Its protein is CATSRDPAAYSYEQYF.

V is TRBV28 and J is TRBJ2-3, with a weak D call TRBD1 (6 bases). There are 14 residues in the CDR3. Trimming took 3 bases from V and 6 from J, leaving 13 bases between them. Germline V gene lookup returns CDR1 MDHEN and CDR2 SYDVKM. For the CDR3, the DNA is TGTGCCAGCAGTTTCCCCCGGACAGCTGATACGCAGTATTTT. Encoded protein: CASSFPRTADTQYF.

The rearrangement links TRBV28 to TRBJ1-1; unclear D gene. This CDR3 comprises 19 residues. Germline CDR1 and CDR2: MDHEN and SYDVKM. The V and J ends lost 3 bases and 3 bases respectively, with 26 bases between them. CDR3 amino acids: CASSLKDGITTGWDTEAFF. In nucleotides, the CDR3 is TGTGCCAGCAGTTTGAAAGATGGGATAACCACCGGGTGGGACACTGAAGCTTTCTTT. The full variable domain, its missing parts supplied by reference TRBV28 and TRBJ1-1, is DVKVTQSSRYLVKRTGEKVFLECVQDMDHENMFWYRQDPGLGLRLIYFSYDVKMKEKGDIPEGYSVSREKKERFSLILESASTNQTSMYLCASSLKDGITTGWDTEAFFGQGTRLTVV.

This clone appeared once. The chain joins TRBV29-1 to TRBJ2-2, with 7 bases identical to TRBD1. The CDR3 sequence is 13 residues long. Germline trimming cut 6 bases from V and 6 bases from J; bases unmatched to any gene: 7. Germline CDR1 is SQVTM and CDR2 is ANQGSEA. This CDR3 reads CSVTGTEAGELFF. The CDR3 DNA reads as TGCAGCGTGACTGGGACAGAGGCCGGGGAGCTGTTTTTT.

This clone was counted once. This rearrangement joins TRBV28 to TRBJ2-5, with D maybe TRBD1 (6 bases). The V gene's germline CDR1 is MDHEN and CDR2 SYDVKM. The CDR3 sequence is 16 residues long. V dropped 4 bases and J dropped 4 bases, with 19 bases sitting between them. CDR3 in amino acids: CASSSAQGSRLETQYF. For the CDR3, the DNA is TGTGCCAGCAGTTCCGCACAGGGTTCGAGGTTAGAGACCCAGTACTTC.